The clone carrying this T cell receptor beta chain has only one observation. Its antigen remains unidentified. At the time of active disease, bone marrow was collected from every patient. From about 400 ng of RNA, a library with molecular barcoded alpha/delta and beta/gamma adaptors was made. TCRdb used MiXCR to reprocess the reads, holding one entry per CDR3 protein. The table shows roughly 130,000 distinct CDR3 sequences, with 10% to 15% occurring only once. This CDR3 spans 17 amino acids. Germline V lookup: CDR1 SGHRS, CDR2 YFSETQ. V was clipped by 0 bases and J by 1 base, with 16 bases between them. These data are taken from a study of read filtering for tumor transcriptome and immune sequencing. Turning to the study itself: Mean patient age was approximately 71 years, range roughly 45 to 85; approximately 17 male, 11 to 15 female. DNase treatment preceded whole-transcriptome library preparation.

General study findings and limits: About 77% of IR-seq clonotypes had a single read, yet these held about 3.4% of reads.

The receptor comes from a donor at least 40 years old with multiple myeloma. The chain recombines TRBV5-1 with TRBJ2-5; either TRBD1 or TRBD2 may fit D (5 bases each). Specimen: a population of CD138-negative cells sorted from bone marrow. The CDR3 here is CASSLGLTGRSQETQYF. CDR3 in DNA: TGCGCCAGCAGCTTGGGTCTAACGGGACGATCCCAAGAGACCCAGTACTTC.